This is a list of T cell receptor beta chains from one sample in a study of response to subunit inactivated influenza vaccine. One entry per CDR3 protein results from TCRdb running MiXCR on the RT-PCR reads. The table shows 750,000 to 850,000 distinct CDR3 sequences, with about 18% occurring only once. The sequences come from PBMCs from blood, collected roughly 5 days after vaccination. The source of these receptors is a man aged 50 to 60 who received an inactivated influenza vaccine. CDR3s include the opening cysteine and the closing phenylalanine or tryptophan. The D gene is left open where the match is weak. Size is omitted from some rows. Given values are once, few, many or a class for expanded clones.

abundance: NA
d_gene: TRBD2
j_gene: TRBJ2-3
v_gene: TRBV7-8
CDR3nt: TGTGCCAGCAGCCTAAGACTAGCGGGGAGAACAGATACGCAGTATTTT
CDR3aa: CASSLRLAGRTDTQYF

abundance: few
d_gene: NA
j_gene: TRBJ2-7
v_gene: TRBV20-1
CDR3nt: TGCAGTGTAGGAGGTATCACCTACGAGCAGTACTTC
CDR3aa: CSVGGITYEQYF

abundance: few
d_gene: NA
j_gene: TRBJ2-6
v_gene: TRBV6-5
CDR3nt: TGTGCCAGCAGGGTTACTGGGGCCAACGTCCTGACTTTC
CDR3aa: CASRVTGANVLTF

abundance: few
d_gene: TRBD1
j_gene: TRBJ2-1
v_gene: TRBV18
CDR3nt: TGTGCCAGCTCAACCGGGACAGACAATGAGCAGTTCTTC
CDR3aa: CASSTGTDNEQFF

abundance: NA
d_gene: NA
j_gene: TRBJ2-6
v_gene: TRBV6-2/TRBV6-3
CDR3nt: TGTGCCAGCAGTTACCCCGGCAGAGCACTTCTCTCTGGGGCCAACGTCCTGACTTTC
CDR3aa: CASSYPGRALLSGANVLTF

abundance: few
d_gene: NA
j_gene: TRBJ2-3
v_gene: TRBV5-1
CDR3nt: TGCGCCAGCAGCTTGTCACCTTTCACAGATACGCAGTATTTT
CDR3aa: CASSLSPFTDTQYF

abundance: NA
d_gene: NA
j_gene: TRBJ2-3
v_gene: TRBV24-1
CDR3nt: TGTGCCACCAGTGGTGGGAGTACGCAGTATTTT
CDR3aa: CATSGGSTQYF

abundance: NA
d_gene: NA
j_gene: TRBJ1-2
v_gene: TRBV6-5
CDR3nt: TGTGCCAGCAGTGAGTCCAGTAACTATGGCTACACCTTC
CDR3aa: CASSESSNYGYTF

abundance: NA
d_gene: NA
j_gene: TRBJ2-7
v_gene: TRBV20-1
CDR3nt: TGCAGTGCTGCAAGGGATCTGGGTGAGCAGTACTTC
CDR3aa: CSAARDLGEQYF

abundance: NA
d_gene: TRBD1
j_gene: TRBJ2-5
v_gene: TRBV4-1
CDR3nt: TGCGCCAGCAGCAGGGGCTGGACAGGGAGGGAGACCCAGTACTTC
CDR3aa: CASSRGWTGRETQYF

abundance: NA
d_gene: TRBD1
j_gene: TRBJ2-1
v_gene: TRBV28
CDR3nt: TGTGCCAGCAGTTTGTTACAGGGGCGGAGTGAGCAGTTCTTC
CDR3aa: CASSLLQGRSEQFF

abundance: few
d_gene: TRBD1
j_gene: TRBJ1-1
v_gene: TRBV10-3
CDR3nt: TGTGCCATCAGTGTGGACAGGTCGGGTACTGAAGCTTTCTTT
CDR3aa: CAISVDRSGTEAFF

abundance: many
d_gene: TRBD2
j_gene: TRBJ2-7
v_gene: TRBV12-3/TRBV12-4
CDR3nt: TGTGCCAGCAGTTTGGGACTAGGGGATTACGAGCAGTACTTC
CDR3aa: CASSLGLGDYEQYF

abundance: few
d_gene: NA
j_gene: TRBJ2-3
v_gene: TRBV27
CDR3nt: TGTGCCAGCGGTCGGGGCTACCAGTATTTT
CDR3aa: CASGRGYQYF

abundance: NA
d_gene: TRBD1
j_gene: TRBJ2-2
v_gene: TRBV4-2
CDR3nt: TGTGCCAGCAGCCAAGATAGGGACAGGGGCGGCCGGGAGCTGTTTTTT
CDR3aa: CASSQDRDRGGRELFF

abundance: NA
d_gene: NA
j_gene: TRBJ2-7
v_gene: TRBV27
CDR3nt: TGTGCCAGCAGTTTCGTAAGGGGTAAGGAGCAGTACTTC
CDR3aa: CASSFVRGKEQYF

abundance: NA
d_gene: TRBD1
j_gene: TRBJ1-2
v_gene: TRBV6-5
CDR3nt: TGTGCCAGCAGTTACTCGAGGGCCAGGGGGTATGGCTACACCTTC
CDR3aa: CASSYSRARGYGYTF